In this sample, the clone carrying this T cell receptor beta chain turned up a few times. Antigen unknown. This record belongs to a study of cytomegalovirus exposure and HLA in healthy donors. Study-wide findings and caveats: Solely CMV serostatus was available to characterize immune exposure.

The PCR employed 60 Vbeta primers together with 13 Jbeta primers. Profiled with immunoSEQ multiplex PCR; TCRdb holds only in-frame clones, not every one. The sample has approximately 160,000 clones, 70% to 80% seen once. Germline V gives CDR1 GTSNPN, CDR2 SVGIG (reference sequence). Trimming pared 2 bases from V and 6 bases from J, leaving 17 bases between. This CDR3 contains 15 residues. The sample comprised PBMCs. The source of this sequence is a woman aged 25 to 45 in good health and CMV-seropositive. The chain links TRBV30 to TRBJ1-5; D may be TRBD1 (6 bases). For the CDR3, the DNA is TGTGCCTGGAGTAGGGGCGTACAGGGTGGTCAGCCCCAGCATTTT. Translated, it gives CAWSRGVQGGQPQHF.